Included here is one T cell receptor (beta chain) sequence, with context. As yet, its antigen is unknown. Other DNA sequences in the sample encode the same CDR3. Assay: immunoSEQ multiplex PCR; the TCRdb copy retains only in-frame clones and omits some. The data hold 150,000 to 200,000 clones, with 70% to 90% observed a single time. CDR1 and CDR2 from the germline V gene are SGHNT and YYREEE (reference sequence). Trimming pared 4 bases from V and 7 bases from J, leaving 6 bases between. The CDR3 runs 11 residues. The data are from a study of T cell responses to AZD1222 COVID-19 vaccine. Second doses at about 4 or about 12 weeks were pooled. Overall study findings and caveats: Spike was spanned by vaccine-associated CD4 TCRs, which were dominant at 160-218 and 743-854.

The input for sequencing was peripheral blood, taken 28 days after the second AZD1222 dose. This receptor was identified in an adult who received the AZD1222 COVID-19 vaccine. This chain links TRBV5-4 with TRBJ2-1; no firm D call. The CDR3 nucleotides are TGTGCCAGCAGCCCCGATAATGAGCAGTTCTTC. Its translation: CASSPDNEQFF.